The rows below give T cell receptor beta chains drawn from one sample of a study of cytomegalovirus exposure and HLA in healthy donors. TCRdb's copy holds only in-frame clones and misses some; the assay was immunoSEQ multiplex PCR. This table has about 160,000 clones, 86% appearing once. Material: PBMCs. All receptors come from a woman younger than 30 in good health and CMV-seronegative. The CDR3 runs from the conserved cysteine through the conserved F or W. Fields, in order: clone size, V gene, D gene, J gene, CDR3 DNA, CDR3 protein. The D gene is left open where the match is weak. Not all rows give a size; the values are once, few, many and, for expanded clones, a class.

>.|TRBV6-1|.|TRBJ2-1
TGTGCCAGCAGCCAGGGACAAAGCGTATACAATGAGCAGTTCTTC
CASSQGQSVYNEQFF
>few|TRBV1|.|TRBJ2-1
TGCACCAGCAGCCAAGGTCCCGGGACAGGGGCGAACAATGAGCAGTTCTTC
CTSSQGPGTGANNEQFF
>once|TRBV19|.|TRBJ1-5
TGTGCCATCTCACAGGGTTCGGGGCAGCCCCAGCATTTT
CAISQGSGQPQHF
>.|TRBV5-1|TRBD2|TRBJ2-1
TGCGCCAGCAGCTTGGCTAGCGGGAGCTCCTACAATGAGCAGTTCTTC
CASSLASGSSYNEQFF
>once|TRBV18|TRBD1|TRBJ2-1
TGTGCCAGCTCACACCGGGACAGGGTGACCTCCTACAATGAGCAGTTCTTC
CASSHRDRVTSYNEQFF
>.|TRBV4-2|.|TRBJ1-3
TGTGCCAGCAGCCACGGTCGGGATGGCTCTGGAAACACCATATATTTT
CASSHGRDGSGNTIYF
>.|TRBV28|.|TRBJ2-7
TGTGCCAGCAGTCCCCCGAGGGTAGAGGTCTCGTACTTC
CASSPPRVEVSYF
>.|TRBV30|.|TRBJ2-2
TGTGCCTGGAGTGTTAATCTAGGAACCGGGGAGCTGTTTTTT
CAWSVNLGTGELFF
>.|TRBV6-1|.|TRBJ2-5
TGTGCCAGCAGTGAAGAGGCCAGCGAAGAGACCCAGTACTTC
CASSEEASEETQYF
>.|TRBV28|.|TRBJ1-2
TGTGCCAGCACTCTATCGATGGAGACTTTTTATGGCTACACCTTC
CASTLSMETFYGYTF
>.|TRBV7-8|TRBD2|TRBJ2-3
TGTGCCAGCAGCTTAGAGCTAGCGGGGGTCCTCGGTACGCAGTATTTT
CASSLELAGVLGTQYF
>.|TRBV5-4|.|TRBJ2-3
TGTGCCAGCAGCTTGCACGGGAGTGAAAATACGCAGTATTTT
CASSLHGSENTQYF
>.|TRBV30|.|TRBJ1-1
TGTGCCTGGAGTGCCCTTTTGAACACTGAAGCTTTCTTT
CAWSALLNTEAFF
>.|TRBV5-6|.|TRBJ1-1
TGTGCCAGCAGCTTGGGACACATTGAAGCTTTCTTT
CASSLGHIEAFF
>.|TRBV6-1|TRBD2|TRBJ2-5
TGTGCCAGCAGGAACGGGAGGGAAGAGACCCAGTACTTC
CASRNGREETQYF
>once|TRBV2|TRBD2|TRBJ2-5
TGTGCCAGCAGTGACACTAGCGGGAGTATCTGGGAGACCCAGTACTTC
CASSDTSGSIWETQYF
>.|TRBV20-1|.|TRBJ1-5
TGCAGGGGGGGGGTTGGCCAGCCCCAGCATTTT
CRGGVGQPQHF
>.|TRBV6-1|.|TRBJ1-4
TGTGCCAGCAGTGATACACGTGGAGCTAATGAAAAACTGTTTTTT
CASSDTRGANEKLFF
>.|TRBV28|.|TRBJ2-2
TGTGCCAGCAGTTTAACGCGGTTCACCGGGGAGCTGTTTTTT
CASSLTRFTGELFF
>.|TRBV27|.|TRBJ1-1
TGTGCCAGCAGTTTGGCAGGGAGGGCTGAAGCTTTCTTT
CASSLAGRAEAFF
>.|TRBV10-3|.|TRBJ2-2
TGTGCCATCAGTGAGTCGGGACACTCGAACACCGGGGAGCTGTTTTTT
CAISESGHSNTGELFF
>.|TRBV27|.|TRBJ2-5
TGTGCCAGCAGTTTATCTACCCCTACCGCCTTCGGCAGAGCGCAAGAGACCCAGTACTTC
CASSLSTPTAFGRAQETQYF
>few|TRBV28|.|TRBJ1-1
TGTGCCAGCAGACCCACAGGGAACACTGAAGCTTTCTTT
CASRPTGNTEAFF
>.|TRBV28|.|TRBJ1-5
TGTGCCAGCAGGCCTAGCGTTCAGCCCCAGCATTTT
CASRPSVQPQHF
>.|TRBV18|TRBD1|TRBJ2-6
TGTGCCAGCTCACCGTTTTTCAGGGGGATAGGGGCCAACGTCCTGACTTTC
CASSPFFRGIGANVLTF
>once|TRBV4-2|TRBD1|TRBJ1-3
TGTGCCAGCAGCCAAGGGGGAACAGGGGCCTCTGGAAACACCATATATTTT
CASSQGGTGASGNTIYF
>few|TRBV21-1|.|TRBJ1-1
TGTGCCAGCGGCGGGGGGGCGAACACTGAAGCTTTCTTT
CASGGGANTEAFF
>.|TRBV27|.|TRBJ1-1
TGTGCCAGCAGTTCCCTGGGGGGGGTAGAGAACACTGAAGCTTTCTTT
CASSSLGGVENTEAFF
>.|TRBV9|TRBD2|TRBJ2-3
TGTGCCGTGAGCGGGGGGGGGAGCACAGATACGCAGTATTTT
CAVSGGGSTDTQYF
>.|TRBV28|.|TRBJ1-1
TGTGCCAGCAGTTGGGGGCCCACTGAAGCTTTCTTT
CASSWGPTEAFF
>.|TRBV28|.|TRBJ1-2
TGTGCCAGCAATAGAGCCACGGGGGGCTATGGCTACACCTTC
CASNRATGGYGYTF
>.|TRBV28|.|TRBJ1-1
TGTGCCAGCACCCACCCTGCGGTTACTGAAGCTTTCTTT
CASTHPAVTEAFF
>.|TRBV2|TRBD2|TRBJ2-5
TGTGCCAGCAGCCCGACTAGCGGGAGTAGTGGGACCCAGTACTTC
CASSPTSGSSGTQYF
>once|TRBV6-5|TRBD2|TRBJ2-1
TGTGCCAGCAGTTACTCCCTAGCGGGACTTTCCCATGAGCAGTTCTTC
CASSYSLAGLSHEQFF
>.|TRBV5-4|TRBD1|TRBJ1-3
TGTGCCAGCAGCGATGACAGGGGAGGAGGCACCATATATTTT
CASSDDRGGGTIYF
>once|TRBV28|.|TRBJ1-2
TGTGCCAGCAGGGGAGGACCCACCCAGATGCTTAGGGGATATTACTATGGCTACACCTTC
CASRGGPTQMLRGYYYGYTF
>.|TRBV13|TRBD2|TRBJ2-1
TGTGCCAGCAGCTTAGACGGGAGGGCCTCCAATGAGCAGTTCTTC
CASSLDGRASNEQFF
>.|TRBV28|.|TRBJ1-1
TGTGCCAGCAGTTTATGGGCGGAAGTGGGCACTGAAGCTTTCTTT
CASSLWAEVGTEAFF
>.|TRBV27|TRBD1|TRBJ1-6
TGTGCCAGCAGTTCCGGGACAGCTTATAATTCACCCCTCCACTTT
CASSSGTAYNSPLHF
>.|TRBV5-6|.|TRBJ2-2
TGTGCCAGCAGCTTTAGGGGGACCGGGGAGCTGTTTTTT
CASSFRGTGELFF
>.|TRBV19|TRBD1|TRBJ1-5
TGTGCCAGTAGTGCCAGACAGGGATCGGGTCAGCCCCAGCATTTT
CASSARQGSGQPQHF
>.|TRBV7-8|TRBD1|TRBJ1-2
TGTGCCAGCAGCTTGGACAGGGCCAACTATGGCTACACCTTC
CASSLDRANYGYTF
>.|TRBV2|.|TRBJ2-3
TGTGCCAGCAGTGAAGGGCACGATACGCAGTATTTT
CASSEGHDTQYF
>.|TRBV7-2|.|TRBJ2-7
TGTGCCAGCAGCTTAGGGGGGGTGTACGAGCAGTACTTC
CASSLGGVYEQYF
>.|TRBV4-2|.|TRBJ1-5
TGTGCCAGCAGCCAAGGGGTAGGGGGTGGGCAAACCCAGCATTTT
CASSQGVGGGQTQHF
>.|TRBV28|TRBD1|TRBJ1-5
TGTGCCAGCAGTTTATTGTTACAGGGGGGCAATCAGCCCCAGCATTTT
CASSLLLQGGNQPQHF
>.|TRBV19|.|TRBJ2-7
TGTGCCAGTAGTACCGTGACTGATCCCTCCTACGAGCAGTACTTC
CASSTVTDPSYEQYF
>.|TRBV5-1|.|TRBJ1-1
TGCGCCAGCAGCTTGCCACAGAACACTGAAGCTTTCTTT
CASSLPQNTEAFF
>.|TRBV2|.|TRBJ1-6
TGTGCCAGCAGTGAAAACCCCAGGCCCCTTAATTCACCCCTCCACTTT
CASSENPRPLNSPLHF
>.|TRBV5-1|.|TRBJ2-7
TGCGCCAGCAGCGCAGGGATACGAGTGCAGTACTTC
CASSAGIRVQYF
>.|TRBV5-1|TRBD2|TRBJ2-7
TGCGCCAGCAGGAGAGGGCCTAGCGGGGGGACCGGGACCTACGAGCAGTACTTC
CASRRGPSGGTGTYEQYF
>.|TRBV28|.|TRBJ1-1
TGTGCCAGCAGTTTTGGGGGGGAAGCTTTCTTT
CASSFGGEAFF